The 8 T cell receptor beta chains presented below share a single source sample, sequenced in a study of monozygotic twins with inflammatory bowel disease. TCRdb re-called the 5' RACE reads, yielding one record per CDR3 amino acid sequence without DNA. This table lists about 420,000 distinct CDR3 sequences. The specimen was blood. Receptor source: a human donor with ulcerative colitis or Crohn's disease, or a healthy co-twin of an affected twin (not recorded which).

The genes are TRBV11-1 and TRBJ2-1; TCRdb names TRBD1, which stays unverified in the absence of DNA. This CDR3 contains 15 residues. Germline CDR1 and CDR2: SGHAT and FQDESV (reference sequence). The CDR3: CASTHPGQGYNEQFF.

CDR3 sequence reads: CASSLKAPGNSPLHF. This chain connects TRBV27 to TRBJ1-6; the D call from TCRdb, TRBD1, cannot be confirmed without DNA. This CDR3 spans 15 amino acids. Germline CDR1 and CDR2: MNHEY and SMNVEV (reference sequence).

The chain joins TRBV12-2 to TRBJ2-1; there is no DNA to check the TCRdb D call of TRBD2. TRBV12-2 is classified as a pseudogene. This CDR3 has 16 residues. The CDR3 protein is CASRSPCPQAYNEQFF.

V is TRBV5-3 and J is TRBJ1-2. TRBV5-3 is flagged as an ORF with uncertain function. The CDR3 covers 14 residues. CDR3 protein: CARSTGSTGDGYTF.

The chain couples TRBV4-1 to TRBJ1-5; TCRdb picks TRBD1, but there is no DNA to check that call. Per the germline V gene, CDR1 is MGHRA and CDR2 is YSYEKL. This CDR3 contains 17 residues. CDR3 region: CASSQDPGQYSNQPQHF.

The chain recombines TRBV3-1 with TRBJ1-3; TCRdb reports TRBD1, a call that lacks DNA to check it against. Germline V lookup: CDR1 LGHDT, CDR2 YNNKEL (reference sequence). The length of the CDR3 is 15 residues. This CDR3 is CASKNQGASGNTIYF. Combining the CDR3 with reference TRBV3-1 and TRBJ1-3 gives the whole variable domain DTAVSQTPKYLVTQMGNDKSIKCEQNLGHDTMYWYKQDSKKFLKIMFSYNNKELIINETVPNRFSPKSPDKAHLNLHINSLELGDSAVYFCASKNQGASGNTIYFGEGSWLTVV.

V gene TRBV29-1 combines with J gene TRBJ2-2; the D call of TRBD1 rests on TCRdb alone, since no DNA is present to check it. Germline V CDR1 and CDR2: SQVTM, ANQGSEA. This CDR3 spans 14 amino acids. The CDR3 is CSAGGTANTGELFF.

The V gene is TRBV29-1, the J gene TRBJ1-4. The CDR3 runs 11 residues. Per germline, CDR1 SQVTM and CDR2 ANQGSEA. The CDR3 sequence: CSVGTNEKLFF.